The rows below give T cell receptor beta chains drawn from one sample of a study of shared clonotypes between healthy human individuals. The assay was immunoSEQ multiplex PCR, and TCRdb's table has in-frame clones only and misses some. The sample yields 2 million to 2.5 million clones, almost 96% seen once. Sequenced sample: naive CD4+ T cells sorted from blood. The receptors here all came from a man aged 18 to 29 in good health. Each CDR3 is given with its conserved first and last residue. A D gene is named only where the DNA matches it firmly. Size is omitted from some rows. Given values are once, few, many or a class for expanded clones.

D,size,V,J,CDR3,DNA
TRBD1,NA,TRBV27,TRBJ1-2,CASTKIDRGPGYGYTF,TGTGCCAGCACCAAAATTGACAGGGGCCCCGGCTATGGCTACACCTTC
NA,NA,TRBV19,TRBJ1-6,CATGERNSPLHF,TGTGCCACGGGGGAACGGAATTCACCCCTCCACTTT
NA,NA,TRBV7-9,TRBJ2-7,CASSPTDILYEQYF,TGTGCCAGCAGCCCGACAGACATCCTCTACGAGCAGTACTTC
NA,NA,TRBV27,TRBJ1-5,CASSPVRPATEGSNQPQHF,TGTGCCAGCAGCCCCGTACGACCAGCCACAGAGGGTAGCAATCAGCCCCAGCATTTT
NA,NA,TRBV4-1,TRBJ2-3,CASSQGGTITDTQYF,TGCGCCAGCAGCCAAGGTGGGACAATCACAGATACGCAGTATTTT
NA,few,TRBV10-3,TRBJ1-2,CAIRQGYGYTF,TGTGCCATCAGACAGGGCTATGGCTACACCTTC
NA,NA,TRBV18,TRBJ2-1,CASSPPGQYNEQFF,TGTGCCAGCTCACCACCGGGACAATACAATGAGCAGTTCTTC
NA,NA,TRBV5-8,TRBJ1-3,CASSLGQTLNTIYF,TGTGCCAGCAGCTTGGGGCAAACGCTAAACACCATATATTTT
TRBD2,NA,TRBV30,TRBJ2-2,CACLRGPGLATRELFF,TGTGCCTGTCTGAGGGGTCCGGGACTAGCGACTAGGGAGCTGTTTTTT
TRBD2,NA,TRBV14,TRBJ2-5,CASSQEWGGAEPQYF,TGTGCCAGCAGCCAAGAATGGGGAGGGGCGGAGCCCCAGTACTTC
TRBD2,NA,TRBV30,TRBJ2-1,CAWSVGRTSGRADEQFF,TGTGCCTGGAGTGTCGGTAGGACTAGCGGGAGGGCCGATGAGCAGTTCTTC
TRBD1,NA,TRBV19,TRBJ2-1,CASSMRQGDEQFF,TGTGCCAGTAGTATGCGACAGGGCGATGAGCAGTTCTTC
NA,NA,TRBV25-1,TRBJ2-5,CASSELGGQETQYF,TGTGCCAGCAGTGAATTAGGCGGACAAGAGACCCAGTACTTC
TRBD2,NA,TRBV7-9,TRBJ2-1,CASSSTSGIGNEQFF,TGTGCCAGCAGCTCGACTAGCGGGATTGGGAATGAGCAGTTCTTC
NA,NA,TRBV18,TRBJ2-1,CASSPRLGPVNNEQFF,TGTGCCAGCTCACCCCGATTAGGGCCAGTAAACAATGAGCAGTTCTTC
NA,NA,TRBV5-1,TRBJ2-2,CASTLILDTGELFF,TGCGCCAGCACCCTTATCCTCGACACCGGGGAGCTGTTTTTT
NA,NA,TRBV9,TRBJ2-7,CASSVVWDEQYF,TGTGCCAGCAGCGTAGTCTGGGACGAGCAGTACTTC
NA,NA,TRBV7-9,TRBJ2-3,CASSLRVDTQYF,TGTGCCAGCAGCCTGAGGGTGGATACGCAGTATTTT
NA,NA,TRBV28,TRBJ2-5,CASSPPDQETQYF,TGTGCCAGCAGCCCCCCGGACCAAGAGACCCAGTACTTC
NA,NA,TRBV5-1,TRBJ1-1,CASSLNTGTVNTEAFF,TGCGCCAGCAGCTTGAATACCGGGACGGTGAACACTGAAGCTTTCTTT
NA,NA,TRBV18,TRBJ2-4,CASSSDQSSKNIQYF,TGTGCCAGCTCATCCGACCAGAGTTCCAAAAACATTCAGTACTTC
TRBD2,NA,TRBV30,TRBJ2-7,CACSSGGDYEQYF,TGTGCCTGCTCTAGCGGGGGGGACTACGAGCAGTACTTC
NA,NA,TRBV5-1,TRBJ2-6,CASSLDGDPGANVLTF,TGCGCCAGCAGCCTGGACGGGGATCCCGGGGCCAACGTCCTGACTTTC
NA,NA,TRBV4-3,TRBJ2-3,CASSLLFGDTQYF,TGCGCCAGCAGCCTACTGTTCGGAGATACGCAGTATTTT
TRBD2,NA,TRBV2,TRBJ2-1,CASSEELAGGNEQFF,TGTGCCAGCAGTGAAGAACTAGCGGGAGGAAATGAGCAGTTCTTC
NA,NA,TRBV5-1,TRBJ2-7,CASSSDAWGSSYEQYF,TGCGCCAGCAGCTCGGATGCTTGGGGTTCCTCCTACGAGCAGTACTTC
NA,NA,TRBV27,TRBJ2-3,CASTRGGYRGTDTQYF,TGTGCCAGCACCAGAGGGGGTTATCGGGGCACAGATACGCAGTATTTT
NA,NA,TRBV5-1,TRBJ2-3,CASSFLGAATDTQYF,TGCGCCAGCAGCTTCCTTGGGGCTGCCACAGATACGCAGTATTTT
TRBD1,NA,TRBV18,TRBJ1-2,CASSPQPGQGEAGYGYTF,TGTGCCAGCTCACCACAACCGGGACAGGGGGAGGCTGGCTATGGCTACACCTTC
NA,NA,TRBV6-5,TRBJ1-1,CASMRDRVHGTEAFF,TGTGCCAGCATGCGTGACCGGGTCCACGGGACTGAAGCTTTCTTT
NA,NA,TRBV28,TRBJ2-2,CASSRQKTGELFF,TGTGCCAGCAGTCGACAGAAGACCGGGGAGCTGTTTTTT
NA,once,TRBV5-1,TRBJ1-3,CASSRDWGNTIYF,TGCGCCAGCAGCCGGGACTGGGGAAACACCATATATTTT
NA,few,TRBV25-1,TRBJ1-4,CASSRREGLFF,TGTGCCAGCAGCCGCCGGGAGGGACTGTTTTTT
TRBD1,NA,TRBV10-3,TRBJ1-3,CAISESQTGSDTIYF,TGTGCCATCAGTGAGTCTCAGACAGGGAGCGACACCATATATTTT
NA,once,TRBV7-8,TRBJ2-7,CASSFNLHSSMDEQYF,TGTGCCAGCAGCTTTAATTTGCATTCCTCGATGGACGAGCAGTACTTC
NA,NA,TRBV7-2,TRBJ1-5,CASSLGRGINQPQHF,TGTGCCAGCAGCTTAGGGAGGGGGATCAATCAGCCCCAGCATTTT
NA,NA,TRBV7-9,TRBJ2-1,CASAEYFQFF,TGTGCCAGCGCCGAATACTTCCAGTTCTTC
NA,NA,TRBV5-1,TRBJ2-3,CASSSIGGPTDTQYF,TGCGCCAGCAGCTCAATCGGGGGGCCCACAGATACGCAGTATTTT
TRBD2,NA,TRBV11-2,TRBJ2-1,CASSLSGALNEQFF,TGTGCCAGCAGCCTTAGCGGGGCCCTTAATGAGCAGTTCTTC